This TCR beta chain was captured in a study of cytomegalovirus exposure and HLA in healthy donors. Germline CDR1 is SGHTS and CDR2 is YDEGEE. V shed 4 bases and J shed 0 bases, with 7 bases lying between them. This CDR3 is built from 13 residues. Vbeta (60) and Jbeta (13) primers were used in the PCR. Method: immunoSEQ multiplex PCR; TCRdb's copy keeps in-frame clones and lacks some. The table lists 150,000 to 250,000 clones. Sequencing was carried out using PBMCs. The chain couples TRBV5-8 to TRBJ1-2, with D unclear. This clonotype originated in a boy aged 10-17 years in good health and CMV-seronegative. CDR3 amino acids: CASSLLSNYGYTF. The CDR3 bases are TGTGCCAGCAGCCTACTATCTAACTATGGCTACACCTTC.